The sequence of this TCR beta chain was determined in a study of blood T cell repertoires in COVID-19. Turning to the study itself: COVID-19 samples, acute and convalescent, were from the United States, Italy and Spain. In each case, the material was cDNA or gDNA derived from T cells, B-cell-depleted T cells, or PBMCs.

Per the authors' pipeline: Estimated nucleated cell counts came from reference gene primer amplification. Assay used: immunoSEQ multiplex PCR; TCRdb lists only in-frame clones, some missing. D and trimming come from the DNA, and the V and J calls and clone size come from that table. The sample lists about 130,000 clones, 81% occurring once. A few counts support this clone. The germline gives CDR1 SGHDN, CDR2 FVKESK. The CDR3 loop spans 15 amino acids. Trimming pared 1 base from V and 8 bases from J, leaving 16 bases between. The receptor was derived from a woman aged 60-75 years with active or convalescent COVID-19. V gene TRBV14 combines with J gene TRBJ2-3; D is ambiguous. The specimen was peripheral blood. The CDR3 here is CASSQVSKIVSTQYF. The CDR3 bases are TGTGCCAGCAGCCAAGTTAGTAAGATTGTCTCTACGCAGTATTTT.